This T cell receptor beta chain was recorded in a study of cytomegalovirus exposure and HLA in healthy donors (dated by TCRdb to the late 2010s). In the study overall: According to an earlier analysis of 587 of the donors, 150 million to 200 million T cells yielded 100 million or so unique TCR beta sequences and about 300 Gb of sequence data. An early release covering 550 to 700 HLA-typed donors comprised about 320 gigabases of sequencing data and around 80 million unique TCR sequences. Of the 300 to 450 genotyped donors, 65% to 90% were placed in the genetic ancestry cluster associated with self-reported Caucasian donors. The study aimed to test whether signatures of past pathogen exposure could be identified by cataloging public T cell receptors. Using immunosequencing, the study profiled T cell repertoires from 640 or so subjects and related those repertoires to cytomegalovirus serostatus. Besides the first cohort of approximately 670 subjects, a separate validation cohort made up of roughly 130 different subjects was used. To predict cytomegalovirus infection status, the study combined high-throughput TCR immunosequencing, statistical association of individual TCRs with disease status, and machine learning. A later analysis re-analyzed previously published TCR beta repertoires from 660 or so donors and added high-resolution HLA genotyping to study TCR occurrence patterns. In the later analysis, no new phenotypic data were used to find candidate immune exposures; instead, reliance was placed on TCR beta sequences and their occurrence across donors. An earlier analysis of a few hundred of the donors applied high-throughput TCR beta sequencing to assess whether each TCR beta V gene segment acted as functional or pseudogenic. Donor age, sex, ethnicity and CMV serostatus were collected together with the repertoire data. In a later genetic analysis, genome-wide SNP genotypes for about three fifths of the 666 donors were used, and that subset was treated as a discovery cohort. Every repertoire in the discovery cohort had been generated on one and the same sequencing platform. HLA typing included class I and class II loci at four-digit resolution. Typing coverage varied by locus: roughly 620-640 donors for A, B, C, DRB1 and DQB1; under 550 for DQA1; around 570 for DPA1; 450 to 480 for DPB1. A handful of DR-DQ haplotypes were treated as single units for association and clustering because of strong linkage in the cohort. On average, 235,054 unique TCR beta nucleotide sequences were sequenced per donor among 398 genotyped donors of the cohort, with roughly 18% of those sequences being non-productive. Broader findings and caveats from the paper: Some IMGT-functional V segments, including TRBV6-2 and TRBV6-3, could not be told apart with the 87-base-pair reads, so those segments were excluded. In an earlier analysis of some 500 of the donors, most TCR beta V segments appeared in productive rearrangements about 87% or about 30% of the time, broadly matching IMGT annotations. In a later genetic analysis, a missense DCLRE1C variant was associated with V-gene and J-gene trimming of TCR beta chains, and the association was replicated in an independent cohort. A later analysis associated 15,000 or so TCR beta sequences with specific HLA alleles at a false discovery rate of 0.05. When HLA alleles, especially DR and DQ, strongly co-occurred, TCR associations were difficult to assign to individual alleles. According to a later analysis, parvovirus B19, influenza, CMV and Epstein-Barr virus appeared linked to several top co-occurrence clusters. Roughly uniform sequencing depth across donors was assumed in presence/absence analyses, although this assumption may not hold. For the cohort, immune exposure information was limited to CMV serostatus. HLA typing was unavailable for some donors at each locus, so association tests used only the typed subset. A total of fewer than 200 TCR beta chains were listed by the study as associated with cytomegalovirus. A further reported finding was that TCR beta sequences accurately predicted the HLA-A and HLA-B alleles for most subjects in the first cohort. In vitro tests confirmed that three of the cytomegalovirus-associated TCR beta chains recognize cytomegalovirus antigens. According to a later analysis, most CMV-associated TCR beta chains appeared to be HLA-restricted, and the HLA associations seemed to be driven largely by CMV exposure. In a later analysis, HLA-associated TCR beta chains showed more clonal expansion and lower generation probabilities than non-associated chains that were equally common. It was suggested by the authors that the approach could potentially be generalized to other disease states and immunological phenotypes. A later analysis found that TCR association rates varied across HLA loci, with DRB1 alleles showing the most associated TCRs and HLA-C alleles the fewest. The cohort was sequenced for TCR beta chains only, and without alpha or paired-chain data the features that could be detected were limited. A later genetic analysis reported fewer N-insertions in productive TCRs among donors in an Asian-associated ancestry cluster than the roughly 700-donor mean. A cluster of highly shared sequence variants was judged likely to represent a technical artifact of the sequencing pipeline. While some public TCRs were present in many individuals, most TCR sequences turned up only very rarely across donors. Linkage disequilibrium might explain the correlated functional status among segregating V segments, but an unknown experimental factor could not be ruled out. Cytomegalovirus status was reported to be diagnosed by the classifier with high specificity and sensitivity in both the original and validation cohorts. The earlier analysis of 587 of the donors excluded some 15 rarely observed V segments, including chromosome 9 orphons, because counts were too low.

Turning to this clone: Its recognized antigen is unknown. The input lacks base qualities; no much larger clone sits a single base away. The same CDR3 can be traced to other DNA sequences in this sample.

Preparation of the library involved the immunoSEQ multiplex PCR assay. A mixture of 60 forward primers for TCR Vbeta segments and 13 reverse primers for TCR Jbeta segments was used in the multiplex PCR. The CDR3 region of rearranged TCR beta genes was amplified from genomic DNA by a multiplex PCR assay. The Illumina HiSeq System was used to sequence the amplified TCR beta libraries as 87-base-pair reads. The original pipeline was this. A later analysis tallied 75 million to 95 million unique TCR beta chains across the 666 repertoires, and some 10 million of those chains were shared by two or more donors. Raw reads were error-corrected and collapsed into unique sequences with a nearest-neighbor algorithm that merged closely related sequences to remove PCR and sequencing errors. Alignment of CDR3 sequences to IMGT reference sequences was used to assign V, D and J gene segments. For a sequence to be retained, a match of at least six nucleotides was required to both a V gene segment and a J gene segment. A rearrangement counted as productive if the CDR3 had no stop codons and remained in frame with V and J, and every other rearrangement counted as non-productive. Following IMGT convention, CDR3 was defined as the stretch from the second conserved V-encoded cysteine up to the conserved J-encoded phenylalanine. The earlier analysis of 587 of the donors excluded sequences that lacked an unambiguous match to a single V gene segment. In an earlier analysis of more than 500 of the donors, a V segment was called functional when productive rearrangements were above 56.7%, and segregating when the standard deviation between donors exceeded 5%. A statistical classification framework was built to diagnose cytomegalovirus status from the catalog of TCR beta chain sequences. V and J gene assignment, in a later analysis, came from comparing TCR nucleotide sequences with IMGT/GENE-DB human TR gene sequences. In a later analysis, CDR3 sequences and most-parsimonious VDJ recombination scenarios were assigned using the TCRdist pipeline. In a later analysis, each TCR beta chain was defined by its CDR3 amino acid sequence together with its V-gene family, and reads without a unique V-gene family were excluded. As a way to deal with suspected cross-contamination and a sequencing artifact, a later analysis dropped 592 nucleotide sequences that were highly shared and had low generation probability. For each public chain, a later analysis derived a clonal expansion index from normalized ranks of inferred template counts within each repertoire. In a later analysis, generation probabilities were computed using a VDJ recombination model fitted to out-of-frame rearrangements, and the results were checked against IGoR. In a later analysis, TCR-TCR, TCR-HLA and TCR-CMV co-occurrence was scored with hypergeometric tests, and a repertoire-size bias correction was applied to TCR pairs. A later analysis estimated false discovery rates by permuting HLA or CMV assignments 20 times. In a later analysis, co-occurring TCRs were grouped using DBSCAN, and TCRdist sequence similarity was added for clustering within HLA-allele-positive subsets. Repertoires with fewer than 30,000 or more than 120,000 public chains, plus five repertoires with anomalous nucleotide sharing, were excluded from co-occurrence clustering. In its TCRdb copy, this immuneACCESS table keeps in-frame sequences only and misses some clones. Where compared with another copy, unresolved V genes explain less than half of these, and the others have no known cause. That table supplies the V and J calls and clone size; D and trimming were determined from the DNA. This sample gives 62,000 or so clones in total; 83% of them show up just once. The ten top clones hold around 4.7% of the sample.

CDR1 MNHEY and CDR2 SVGAGI were looked up in the germline V gene. At the junction V is shortened by 6 bases and J by 0 bases; bases outside the gene matches: 7. The CDR3 numbers 15 residues from cysteine through phenylalanine. The entry retains the CDR3 DNA only, 45 bases that are in frame from base 1. The cohort comprised some 680 healthy bone marrow donors. Cohort members were all nominally healthy when sampled, although unrecorded immune exposures were likely present. The donor tested CMV seronegative, placing the donor among the 350 to 400 seronegative members of the cohort. Every donor gave a peripheral blood sample, and the peripheral blood mononuclear cells from that sample were used for TCR beta sequencing. The Qiagen DNeasy Blood Extraction Kit was used to extract genomic DNA from the blood cell samples.

Specimen: PBMCs. The rearranged chain carries TRBV6-5 and TRBJ2-7; TRBD1 agrees with 8 junctional bases. The source is a man aged 25 to 40 in good health and CMV-seronegative. The nucleotide sequence reads as follows: TGTGCCAGCAGCCGAACCACAGGGGGCTCCTACGAGCAGTACTTC. Translation gives CASSRTTGGSYEQYF.